These T cell receptor beta chains were read from a single sample in a study of CD8 T cells in Susac syndrome. TCRdb re-called the immunoSEQ multiplex PCR reads with MiXCR, one entry per CDR3 protein. The profile shows around 170,000 distinct CDR3 sequences, approximately 96% of them singletons. Sequencing was performed on CD8+ T cells from PBMCs. All receptors derive from a human donor with multiple sclerosis. CDR3s leave out the opening cysteine and the closing phenylalanine or tryptophan. The size of a clone is reported for some rows only, either as once, few or many, or as a class for expanded clones.

TRBJ1-1 | once | TRBV28 | ASSTDRGFEAF
TRBJ2-2 | NA | TRBV6-5 | ASSYSTTGELF
TRBJ1-2 | once | TRBV29-1 | SVIPGDINGYT
TRBJ1-2 | NA | TRBV29-1 | SVTTGAYGYT
TRBJ2-1 | NA | TRBV4-2 | ASSQRSGARTYNEQF
TRBJ1-1 | NA | TRBV30 | AWSVALNTEAF
TRBJ1-5 | NA | TRBV4-1 | ASSQVGVPNFVQPQH
TRBJ2-1 | NA | TRBV30 | AWSGTSGRWREQF
TRBJ1-1 | NA | TRBV30 | AWSVVGAGAEAF
TRBJ2-1 | NA | TRBV4-1 | ASRPGESSYNEQF
TRBJ2-7 | NA | TRBV2 | ASKGGQYEQY
TRBJ2-7 | NA | TRBV11-2 | ASSPLSGNYEQY
TRBJ2-1 | NA | TRBV24-1 | ATSDNSGTLYNEQF
TRBJ2-7 | few | TRBV29-1 | SVAGQGFYEQY
TRBJ2-7 | NA | TRBV7-9 | ASSYPGPSYEQY
TRBJ2-5 | NA | TRBV15 | ATSRDSGRETQY
TRBJ2-2 | once | TRBV29-1 | SIGGDRSGGELF
TRBJ2-1 | NA | TRBV6-5 | ASSYSALAGVGNEQF
TRBJ2-7 | NA | TRBV20-1 | SARPHGTGFYEQY
TRBJ1-2 | NA | TRBV29-1 | SGWTGYGYT
TRBJ1-6 | NA | TRBV3-1 | ASSQEDLRNSPLH
TRBJ2-1 | NA | TRBV28 | ASSLVAGVYNEQF
TRBJ2-3 | NA | TRBV5-1 | ASSFVAGAPGRADTQY
TRBJ2-1 | NA | TRBV12-3/TRBV12-4 | ASSLKTYNEQF
TRBJ2-5 | NA | TRBV20-1 | SARDLAQIQETQY
TRBJ2-2 | NA | TRBV30 | AWRSRAGELF
TRBJ2-7 | NA | TRBV3-1 | ASSQPAAPSYEQY
TRBJ2-1 | NA | TRBV24-1 | ATSEPDRDNEQF
TRBJ2-7 | once | TRBV27 | ASSLSSQTYEQY
TRBJ2-7 | NA | TRBV28 | ASSAGPWTREQY
TRBJ2-7 | NA | TRBV11-2 | ASSPGLAPPNYEQY
TRBJ2-5 | NA | TRBV7-9 | ATGQVSLETQY
TRBJ2-5 | NA | TRBV28 | VVGDFGETQY
TRBJ2-1 | NA | TRBV5-1 | ASTTGTSGTLEF
TRBJ1-1 | NA | TRBV7-9 | ASSGTLKPAEAF
TRBJ2-5 | NA | TRBV21-1 | ASSKRRGLRETQY
TRBJ1-6 | once | TRBV7-8 | ASSKGRTIIQPLH
TRBJ2-1 | NA | TRBV19 | ASSIRLGEQF
TRBJ2-3 | NA | TRBV5-6 | ASSVLEGSSLGTDTQY
TRBJ2-7 | NA | TRBV27 | ASSDTGKSYEQY
TRBJ2-3 | NA | TRBV28 | ASSLERPDTQY
TRBJ2-7 | NA | TRBV5-1 | ASSPDRGHYEQY
TRBJ1-2 | NA | TRBV15 | ATSRVGPGQGEYYGYT